Listed below are T cell receptor beta chains from one sample, sequenced in a study of liver allograft versus peripheral blood T cells. TCRdb independently ran MiXCR on the reads; one entry per CDR3 protein. The data hold roughly 10,000 distinct CDR3 sequences, with approximately 17% observed a single time. These receptors all stem from a human patient who had a liver transplant. A share of the T cells may be of graft donor origin. CDR3s include the opening cysteine and the closing phenylalanine or tryptophan. A D gene is named only where the DNA matches it firmly. The listing skips clone size in some rows; elsewhere it reads once, few, many or a size class.

V	J	D	size	CDR3	DNA
TRBV19	TRBJ1-3	NA	medium-sized	CASSIWHSGNTIYF	TGTGCCAGTAGTATATGGCACTCTGGAAACACCATATATTTT
TRBV12-5	TRBJ1-2	NA	NA	CASGPGGLYGYTF	TGTGCTAGTGGCCCCGGGGGGCTTTATGGCTACACCTTC
TRBV7-9	TRBJ1-1	NA	many	CASTPGVNRYTEAFF	TGTGCCAGCACCCCTGGGGTAAATAGGTACACTGAAGCTTTCTTT
TRBV18	TRBJ2-3	NA	many	CASSPWVDTQYF	TGTGCCAGCTCACCTTGGGTAGATACGCAGTATTTT
TRBV6-1	TRBJ1-2	NA	medium-sized	CASSEGWFSYGYTF	TGTGCCAGCAGTGAAGGTTGGTTTTCCTATGGCTACACCTTC
TRBV7-9	TRBJ1-1	NA	NA	CASSKRREMNTEAFF	TGTGCCAGCAGCAAAAGGAGGGAAATGAACACTGAAGCTTTCTTT
TRBV20-1	TRBJ2-1	NA	NA	CSARDPLSGGPLEQFF	TGCAGTGCTAGAGATCCCCTGTCGGGGGGCCCATTAGAGCAGTTCTTC
TRBV6-6	TRBJ1-1	TRBD1	medium-sized	CASSSNRGETEAFF	TGTGCCAGCAGTTCTAACAGGGGGGAAACTGAAGCTTTCTTT
TRBV6-6	TRBJ2-7	NA	medium-sized	CASSYSRPGTYEQYF	TGTGCCAGCAGTTACTCGAGGCCAGGGACCTACGAGCAGTACTTC
TRBV5-4	TRBJ2-7	NA	many	CASSLSGTPTYEQYF	TGTGCCAGCAGCTTGTCCGGGACACCTACCTACGAGCAGTACTTC
TRBV19	TRBJ1-3	TRBD1	few	CASRPGTVGNTIYF	TGTGCCAGTAGACCCGGGACAGTCGGAAACACCATATATTTT
TRBV5-4	TRBJ1-1	TRBD1	many	CASSLGLGRTGPASNEAFF	TGTGCCAGCAGCTTGGGCCTGGGGAGGACAGGGCCAGCCTCCAATGAAGCTTTCTTT
TRBV19	TRBJ1-1	TRBD1	medium-sized	CASGNRGDTEAFF	TGTGCCAGTGGAAACAGGGGGGACACTGAAGCTTTCTTT
TRBV20-1	TRBJ1-2	TRBD1	NA	CSASSGTVYGYTF	TGCAGTGCTTCGTCCGGGACAGTCTATGGCTACACCTTC
TRBV10-3	TRBJ1-1	NA	medium-sized	CAIRDTSSPEAFF	TGTGCCATCCGGGACACATCGTCGCCTGAAGCTTTCTTT
TRBV6-2/TRBV6-3	TRBJ1-1	NA	medium-sized	CASGFTYTEAFF	TGTGCCAGCGGGTTTACATACACTGAAGCTTTCTTT
TRBV10-3	TRBJ1-3	NA	medium-sized	CAISEWPVSSGNTIYF	TGTGCCATCAGTGAGTGGCCAGTGAGCTCTGGAAACACCATATATTTT
TRBV6-5	TRBJ1-6	NA	medium-sized	CASSYSEGVPSRSPLHF	TGTGCCAGCAGTTACTCCGAGGGGGTACCATCTCGTTCACCCCTCCACTTT
TRBV12-3/TRBV12-4	TRBJ1-1	NA	few	CASSPNYTKPNTEAFF	TGTGCCAGCAGTCCTAACTACACCAAGCCAAACACTGAAGCTTTCTTT
TRBV12-3/TRBV12-4	TRBJ1-1	NA	NA	CASSFSDLATEAFF	TGTGCCAGCAGTTTTTCAGACTTGGCCACTGAAGCTTTCTTT
TRBV6-1	TRBJ2-7	TRBD1	medium-sized	CASSAIQGASYEQYF	TGTGCCAGCAGTGCTATCCAGGGGGCTTCCTACGAGCAGTACTTC
TRBV7-9	TRBJ1-2	TRBD1	NA	CASRRTGVDYGYTF	TGTGCCAGCAGACGGACAGGGGTAGACTATGGCTACACCTTC
TRBV5-4	TRBJ2-1	NA	few	CASSLGKTSSYNEQFF	TGTGCCAGCAGCTTGGGGAAGACGAGCTCCTACAATGAGCAGTTCTTC
TRBV5-6	TRBJ1-2	NA	many	CASSFFRGVGYTF	TGTGCCAGCAGCTTTTTCAGGGGTGTTGGCTACACCTTC
TRBV12-3/TRBV12-4	TRBJ2-3	TRBD1	NA	CASTLDRGREYF	TGTGCCAGCACCTTGGACAGGGGGCGAGAGTATTTT
TRBV18	TRBJ2-7	NA	few	CASSQGSEQYF	TGTGCCAGCTCACAGGGCTCCGAGCAGTACTTC
TRBV5-6	TRBJ1-2	TRBD1	medium-sized	CASRRRDRGLNYGYTF	TGTGCCAGCAGGCGGCGGGACAGGGGACTAAACTATGGCTACACCTTC
TRBV6-1	TRBJ1-1	NA	medium-sized	CASSEMRGITEAFF	TGTGCCAGCAGTGAAATGAGGGGGATCACTGAAGCTTTCTTT
TRBV6-1	TRBJ1-6	NA	medium-sized	CASSAGRSSYNSPLHF	TGTGCCAGCAGTGCGGGGCGTAGCTCCTATAATTCACCCCTCCACTTT
TRBV10-3	TRBJ1-2	NA	medium-sized	CAISESGGYTF	TGTGCCATCAGTGAGTCTGGGGGCTACACCTTC
TRBV6-5	TRBJ1-1	TRBD1	few	CASSRHRGPTEAFF	TGTGCCAGCAGTAGACACAGGGGGCCCACTGAAGCTTTCTTT
TRBV29-1	TRBJ1-2	NA	medium-sized	CSATKSGDGYTF	TGCAGCGCGACCAAGAGTGGTGATGGCTACACCTTC
TRBV7-9	TRBJ1-1	NA	medium-sized	CASSFWANTEAFF	TGTGCCAGCAGCTTCTGGGCGAACACTGAAGCTTTCTTT
TRBV20-1	TRBJ1-1	NA	NA	CSAASSTVPSRAFF	TGCAGTGCCGCATCCTCGACGGTGCCCTCTAGAGCTTTCTTT
TRBV5-5	TRBJ1-6	TRBD1	few	CASTRDSRSPLHF	TGTGCCAGCACTCGGGACAGTAGGTCACCCCTCCACTTT
TRBV5-4	TRBJ2-6	TRBD1	medium-sized	CATKQGSPSGANVLTF	TGTGCCACGAAACAGGGGTCCCCCTCTGGGGCCAACGTCCTGACTTTC
TRBV5-4	TRBJ2-3	NA	NA	CASSNPREWGDTQYF	TGTGCCAGCAGCAATCCTAGGGAATGGGGGGATACGCAGTATTTT
TRBV29-1	TRBJ1-2	TRBD1	medium-sized	CSALTGVGGYTF	TGCAGCGCACTAACAGGGGTCGGCGGCTACACCTTC
TRBV5-5	TRBJ2-3	TRBD2	NA	CASSPPGGGDTQYF	TGTGCCAGCAGCCCACCGGGGGGAGGGGATACGCAGTATTTT
TRBV6-2/TRBV6-3	TRBJ1-1	TRBD1	few	CASRFGTAPGTEAFF	TGTGCCAGCAGGTTTGGGACAGCCCCAGGCACTGAAGCTTTCTTT
TRBV6-5	TRBJ1-5	NA	few	CASSVGSADQPQHF	TGTGCCAGCAGCGTAGGAAGCGCCGATCAGCCCCAGCATTTT
TRBV6-1	TRBJ1-5	NA	many	CASSRDTSNQPQHF	TGTGCCAGCAGCCGGGACACCTCCAATCAGCCCCAGCATTTT
TRBV19	TRBJ1-5	TRBD1	NA	CASSIDLEGAAQHF	TGTGCCAGTAGTATAGATTTGGAGGGGGCGGCCCAGCATTTT
TRBV18	TRBJ2-7	NA	many	CASSPNTGSSYEQYF	TGTGCCAGCTCACCAAATACGGGTTCTTCCTACGAGCAGTACTTC
TRBV12-5	TRBJ1-1	NA	NA	CASGLSTGNTEAFF	TGTGCTAGTGGTTTGTCGACGGGGAACACTGAAGCTTTCTTT
TRBV18	TRBJ2-5	NA	many	CASSPGRETQYF	TGTGCCAGCTCACCAGGTCGGGAGACCCAGTACTTC
TRBV6-1	TRBJ1-4	NA	medium-sized	CASSEKFFNEKLFF	TGTGCCAGCAGTGAAAAGTTTTTTAATGAAAAACTGTTTTTT
TRBV19	TRBJ1-1	TRBD1	medium-sized	CASSTRQGITEAFF	TGTGCCAGTAGTACACGACAGGGTATCACTGAAGCTTTCTTT
TRBV18	TRBJ1-5	NA	NA	CASSLGQSNQPQHF	TGTGCCAGCTCATTAGGGCAGAGCAATCAGCCCCAGCATTTT